What follows is one T cell receptor beta chain and its context. Antigen: not known. This table comes from immunoSEQ multiplex PCR, and its TCRdb copy is limited to in-frame clones, with some not included. The table shows over 8,000 clones, with around 87% occurring only once. The entry originates in a study of T cell responses to AZD1222 COVID-19 vaccine. V was clipped by 0 bases and J by 4 bases, with 13 bases between them. CDR3 length: 15 amino acids. Germline V gene lookup returns CDR1 SGHRS and CDR2 YFSETQ. Study outcomes and limitations: No repertoire was sampled before or during the peak T cell response, only after it.

The specimen comprised peripheral blood, sampled 28 days after the second AZD1222 dose. The rearrangement links TRBV5-1 to TRBJ2-5; D remains ambiguous. This receptor was identified in an adult who received the AZD1222 COVID-19 vaccine. DNA of the CDR3: TGCGCCAGCAGCTTGGTGGCTCGGCTTGGAGAGACCCAGTACTTC. Amino acids: CASSLVARLGETQYF. The full variable domain, with the rest looked up from reference TRBV5-1 and TRBJ2-5, is KAGVTQTPRYLIKTRGQQVTLSCSPISGHRSVSWYQQTPGQGLQFLFEYFSETQRNKGNFPGRFSGRQFSNSRSEMNVSTLELGDSALYLCASSLVARLGETQYFGPGTRLLVL.